This T cell receptor beta chain appears in the sequencing data of a study of shared clonotypes between healthy human individuals. Study context: Three men and a couple of women, aged 18 to 49, were donors.

Regarding the study as a whole: Approximately 5.4% of naive CD4 clonotypes were common to several donors.

As concerns this clone: Antigen unknown.

Naive CD8 cells lacked CD45RO, underwent positive selection for CCR7 and left out terminally differentiated effector memory CD45RA+ cells. The deep-level immunoSEQ assay was used. The authors distributed each subset's genomic DNA evenly over several immunoSEQ plates. Clones were sequenced by immunoSEQ multiplex PCR, and TCRdb holds only the in-frame ones, with some missing. Of roughly 770,000 clones detected, 90% to 98% appear once; the ten largest clones hold about 0.25%. The CDR3 consists of 18 residues. V was pared by 6 bases and J by 3 bases, with 8 bases of the junction left unmatched. Germline V gives CDR1 SGHTA, CDR2 FQGNSA.

The J gene is TRBJ2-2, the V gene TRBV7-2, with 15 bases that match TRBD2. The sample consisted of naive CD8+ T cells sorted from blood. The TCR sequence derives from a man younger than 45 in good health. The CDR3 region is CASRGTSGRRIDTGELFF. The CDR3 DNA follows: TGTGCCAGCAGAGGGACTAGCGGGAGGAGGATTGACACCGGGGAGCTGTTTTTT. The complete variable domain, with remaining parts taken from reference TRBV7-2 and TRBJ2-2, reads GAGVSQSPSNKVTEKGKDVELRCDPISGHTALYWYRQSLGQGLEFLIYFQGNSAPDKSGLPSDRFSAERTGGSVSTLTIQRTQQEDSAVYLCASRGTSGRRIDTGELFFGEGSRLTVL.